Below, 24 T cell receptor beta chains from the same sample are listed, as sequenced in a study of blood T cell repertoires in COVID-19. The table came from immunoSEQ multiplex PCR; TCRdb's copy has only in-frame clones and leaves some out. The sample has some 60,000 clones, 81% seen once. Sequencing used peripheral blood. These receptors originate from a woman older than 75 with active or convalescent COVID-19.

CDR3 nucleotides: TGTGCCAGCTCACCGACAGGGTCTTTCTATGGCTACACCTTC. This encodes CASSPTGSFYGYTF. The chain couples TRBV18 to TRBJ1-2; 7 bases fit TRBD1. The CDR3 is 14 residues long. From germline, CDR1 is KGHSH and CDR2 LQKENI. After removal of 3 bases from V and 4 bases from J, the junction contained 5 bases not matched to a gene. Complete variable domain (other parts from reference TRBV18 and TRBJ1-2): NAGVMQNPRHLVRRRGQEARLRCSPMKGHSHVYWYRQLPEEGLKFMVYLQKENIIDESGMPKERFSAEFPKEGPSILRIQQVVRGDSAAYFCASSPTGSFYGYTFGSGTRLTVV.

This chain uses TRBV10-3 with TRBJ2-1; 12 bases match TRBD2. The ends lost 4 bases at V and 4 bases at J; junction bases unmatched: 8. The CDR3 is 17 residues long. CDR1 ENHRY and CDR2 SYGVKD come from the germline V gene. The CDR3, as DNA: TGTGCCATCAGTGGATCGTCTAGCGGGGGGGATTACAATGAGCAGTTCTTC. This gives the protein CAISGSSSGGDYNEQFF.

The chain combines TRBV3-1 (or the pseudogene TRBV3-2) with TRBJ1-1; D is unresolved. This CDR3 comprises 15 residues. Germline V gene lookup returns CDR1 LGHDT and CDR2 YNNKEL (reference sequence). V was shortened by 4 bases and J by 0 bases, with 12 bases between the two germline ends. CDR3 sequence: CASSLQPSMNTEAFF. CDR3 sequence (DNA): TGTGCCAGCAGCCTCCAACCCTCTATGAACACTGAAGCTTTCTTT.

A remark on this clone: At one end, the junction sequence differs from germline, possibly due to a read error. The genes are TRBV4-3 and TRBJ1-2; D is perhaps TRBD1 (5 bases). Per the germline V gene, CDR1 is LGHNA and CDR2 is YSLEER. The CDR3 loop spans 17 amino acids. CDR3 in DNA: TGCGCCAGCAGTCAAGGTCCAGCCGGAGGGGAATGGTATGGCTACACCTTC. Its protein product is CASSQGPAGGEWYGYTF.

The gene calls are TRBV7-9 and TRBJ2-2; 13 positions agree with TRBD2. Germline V gene data show CDR1 as SEHNR and CDR2 as FQNEAQ (reference sequence). The CDR3 has 19 residues. Trimming at V came to 6 bases and at J to 0 bases, leaving 10 bases not matched to a gene. The CDR3 DNA reads as TGTGCCAGCAGTTTATCGGGACTAGCGGGGTACGCGAACACCGGGGAGCTGTTTTTT. Amino acid sequence: CASSLSGLAGYANTGELFF.

This chain connects TRBV12-2 to TRBJ2-1; the D call of TRBD2 is as the table states it, not checked on the DNA. TRBV12-2 is termed a pseudogene. This CDR3 is built from 16 residues. The CDR3 region is CASRFTLAGPLDEQFF. The CDR3 coding sequence is TGTGCAAGTCGCTTTACACTAGCGGGGCCCCTCGATGAGCAGTTCTTC.

This chain uses TRBV20-1 with TRBJ2-7, with TRBD1 matching 8 bases. The V gene end was trimmed by 5 bases and the J gene end by 5 bases; junction bases not matched to a gene: 2. Germline lookup yields CDR1 DFQATT and CDR2 SNEGSKA (reference sequence). This CDR3 is 11 amino acids long. The CDR3 sequence is CSAGQGNEQYF. The CDR3 nucleotides read TGCAGTGCTGGACAGGGAAACGAGCAGTACTTC.

This clone was counted once. The chain combines TRBV6-2 or TRBV6-3 with TRBJ2-7, with 8 bases that match TRBD1. The CDR3 extends over 16 amino acids. Germline CDR1 and CDR2: MNHEY and SVGEGT. The J segment lost 3 bases and the V segment lost 5 bases, leaving 12 bases of the junction unmatched. In DNA form, the CDR3 reads TGTGCCAGCAGTCCCAGGGGCACAGGGGGTCTCTACGAGCAGTACTTC. This gives the protein CASSPRGTGGLYEQYF.

The chain carries TRBV27 and TRBJ2-1; TRBD1 agrees at 8 bases. The V gene's germline CDR1 is MNHEY and CDR2 SMNVEV (reference sequence). The CDR3 is 14 residues long. V was pared by 1 base and J by 9 bases, with 5 bases of the junction left unmatched. CDR3 DNA sequence: TGTGCCAGCAGTTTATTGGCAGGGGGCGGTGAGCAGTTCTTC. This encodes CASSLLAGGGEQFF.

CDR3 residues: CASSPGSGTYNEQFF. CDR3 coding DNA: TGTGCCAGCTCACCCGGTAGCGGGACCTACAATGAGCAGTTCTTC. The chain joins TRBV18 to TRBJ2-1; 8 bases are shared with TRBD2. Germline V lookup: CDR1 KGHSH, CDR2 LQKENI. V lost 3 bases, J lost 2 bases, and 3 bases stayed unmatched. This CDR3 has 15 amino acids.

The chain couples TRBV29-1 to TRBJ1-1; 10 bases map to TRBD1. Germline loops: CDR1 SQVTM, CDR2 ANQGSEA. CDR3 length equals 14 residues. The J segment lost 3 bases and the V segment lost 5 bases, leaving 6 bases of the junction unmatched. The CDR3 DNA reads TGCAGCGTTATACCGGGACAGGGGCACACTGAAGCTTTCTTT. Translation gives CSVIPGQGHTEAFF.

The gene calls are TRBV19 and TRBJ2-5, with D uncertain. Germline CDR1 reads LNHDA; CDR2 reads SQIVND (reference sequence). The CDR3 has 14 amino acids. V gave up 2 bases and J gave up 2 bases, with 9 bases separating them. This chain's CDR3 is CASSIWARQETQYF. The CDR3 DNA reads as TGTGCCAGTAGTATATGGGCCAGGCAAGAGACCCAGTACTTC.

This chain connects TRBV7-3 to TRBJ2-2, with TRBD2 matching 7 bases. Germline CDR1 SGHTA, CDR2 FQGTGA. CDR3 length equals 13 residues. The V gene end was trimmed by 5 bases and the J gene end by 6 bases; junction bases not matched to a gene: 3. CDR3 nucleotides: TGTGCCAGCAGCGCGACTAGCCCCGGGGAGCTGTTTTTT. This codes for CASSATSPGELFF.

The chain recombines TRBV2 with TRBJ1-2, with TRBD1 identical over 8 bases. Germline loops: CDR1 SNHLY, CDR2 FYNNEI. This CDR3 is built from 12 residues. The V gene end was trimmed by 8 bases and the J gene end by 7 bases; junction bases not matched to a gene: 6. CDR3 DNA sequence: TGTGCCAGCGATGCAGGGGGCAGTGGCTACACCTTC. Translating gives CASDAGGSGYTF.

This chain joins TRBV7-7 and TRBJ2-7; TRBD1 agrees at 7 bases. Per germline, CDR1 SSHAT and CDR2 FNYEAQ (reference sequence). V lost 6 bases and J lost 3; bases outside the gene matches: 11. CDR3 length: 15 residues. The DNA of the CDR3 is TGTGCCAGCAGTTCGGGACAGCCCGGGGACTACGAGCAGTACTTC. This gives the protein CASSSGQPGDYEQYF.

There are a few counts of this clone. The CDR3: CASSFLAGGPLSYNEQFF. The CDR3 DNA follows: TGTGCCAGCAGCTTCCTAGCGGGGGGACCCCTTAGCTACAATGAGCAGTTCTTC. The V gene is TRBV7-2, the J gene TRBJ2-1, with 11 positions matching TRBD2. The CDR3 runs 18 residues. Germline trimming cut 3 bases from V and 3 bases from J; bases unmatched to any gene: 10. From germline, CDR1 is SGHTA and CDR2 FQGNSA.

J is TRBJ1-4 and V is TRBV4-3; D gene uncertain. The CDR3 is 15 residues long. With 2 bases removed from V and 8 bases from J, the gap between germline ends came to 15 bases. Germline lookup yields CDR1 LGHNA and CDR2 YSLEER. The chain's CDR3 is CASSQTSGFSEKLFF. Written as DNA, the CDR3 is TGCGCCAGCAGCCAAACGTCAGGCTTTTCCGAAAAACTGTTTTTT.

A remark on this clone: The sample has other DNA sequences that encode this CDR3 too. J is TRBJ1-6 and V is TRBV6-5; maybe TRBD1 (6 bases). From germline, CDR1 is MNHEY and CDR2 SVGAGI. V gave up 8 bases and J gave up 5 bases, with 7 bases separating them. CDR3 length: 12 amino acids. This chain's CDR3 is CASGQNNSPLHF. DNA for the CDR3: TGTGCCAGCGGACAGAATAATTCACCCCTCCACTTT.

This chain uses TRBV7-8 with TRBJ1-6; D remains ambiguous. The CDR3 sequence is 16 residues long. The germline V and J ends were trimmed by 5 bases and 7 bases, with 18 bases remaining between them. The germline V gene encodes CDR1 SGHVS and CDR2 FQNEAQ. CDR3 in amino acids: CASSTAGLSTNSPLHF. CDR3 nucleotides: TGTGCCAGCAGCACAGCGGGCCTCTCTACCAATTCACCCCTCCACTTT.

The V and J genes are TRBV19 and TRBJ1-6; D gene unclear. Germline CDR1 LNHDA, CDR2 SQIVND (reference sequence). The CDR3 has 13 amino acids. V was trimmed by 3 bases and J by 7 bases, leaving 7 bases between them. The CDR3 is CASSIPPNSPLHF. In DNA, the CDR3 is TGTGCCAGTAGTATCCCCCCGAATTCACCCCTCCACTTT. The full variable domain, rest sourced from reference TRBV19 and TRBJ1-6, is DGGITQSPKYLFRKEGQNVTLSCEQNLNHDAMYWYRQDPGQGLRLIYYSQIVNDFQKGDIAEGYSVSREKKESFPLTVTSAQKNPTAFYLCASSIPPNSPLHFGNGTRLTVT.

CDR3 sequence (DNA): TGTGCCAGCAGCTACCCCGGGACTAGCGGGGGGGAGGGTAATGAGCAGTTCTTC. As protein: CASSYPGTSGGEGNEQFF. The rearrangement links TRBV7-9 to TRBJ2-1, with 16 bases aligning to TRBD2. The germline V gene encodes CDR1 SEHNR and CDR2 FQNEAQ (reference sequence). The CDR3 is 18 amino acids. The junction had 10 bases not matched to a gene; V was cut back by 4 bases and J by 7 bases.

The chain combines TRBV29-1 with TRBJ1-5; tentatively, D is TRBD1 (6 bases). This CDR3 spans 14 amino acids. The V end was cut by 4 bases, the J end by 4 bases, with 14 bases between. CDR1 SQVTM and CDR2 ANQGSEA come from the germline V gene. CDR3 region: CSVGLGGGNQPQHF. DNA for the CDR3: TGCAGCGTTGGATTAGGGGGAGGGAATCAGCCCCAGCATTTT.

J is TRBJ2-7 and V is TRBV28; D remains unclear. This CDR3 has 13 amino acids. Trimming removed 2 bases at V and 1 base at J, with 6 bases between. Germline V gene sequence: CDR1 MDHEN, CDR2 SYDVKM. The CDR3 loop reads CASSLPLSYEQYF. CDR3 nucleotides: TGTGCCAGCAGTTTACCCTTATCCTACGAGCAGTACTTC. The variable domain in full, completed from reference TRBV28 and TRBJ2-7, reads DVKVTQSSRYLVKRTGEKVFLECVQDMDHENMFWYRQDPGLGLRLIYFSYDVKMKEKGDIPEGYSVSREKKERFSLILESASTNQTSMYLCASSLPLSYEQYFGPGTRLTVT.

The chain recombines TRBV5-4 with TRBJ1-2; D unresolved. The CDR3 covers 14 residues. Germline values: CDR1 SGHNT, CDR2 YYREEE (reference sequence). The germline V and J ends were trimmed by 4 bases and 2 bases, with 12 bases remaining between them. CDR3 nucleotides: TGTGCCAGCAGCAAGGAACAGATCAACTATGGCTACACCTTC. Amino acids: CASSKEQINYGYTF.